The text below deals with one TCR beta chain. This clonotype was recorded a few times. There is no known antigen for this receptor. Nothing much larger sits one base from this clone, and base qualities are not available. The junction shows trimming of 2 bases on V and 0 bases on J, plus 9 bases between the germline ends. From the germline V gene, CDR1 is SGHDT and CDR2 is YYEEEE. Reading from cysteine to valine, the CDR3 counts 14 amino acids. This entry keeps only the CDR3 DNA: 42 bases, framed from base 1. Sequencing instrument: Illumina NovaSeq 6000. Using 5'RACE with constant-segment primers, TCRalpha and TCRbeta cDNA libraries were constructed, with sample barcodes and unique molecular identifiers added in the process. Trizol reagent was used to extract RNA from every sample. Amplification of the libraries took two PCR steps, and the second step added a second sample barcode plus Illumina TruSeq adapters. The libraries were sequenced on an Illumina NovaSeq using 2 x 150 bp paired-end reads. The paper's processing steps were these. Demultiplexing of reads and collapsing into UMI-guided consensus sequences were performed with migec v1.2.7. Using mixcr v2.1.11, the UMI consensuses were aligned to TRA and TRB V and J templates and assembled into clonotypes. Expanded or contracted clonotypes were those called significant by both edgeR and NoisET, with noise models trained on biological replicates. edgeR calls used a false discovery rate-adjusted p below 0.01 and a log2 fold-change threshold of 1. As an exploratory analysis of dynamics, max-normalized trajectories of the 1000 most abundant clonotypes were examined by PCA with hierarchical clustering. Separately sequenced CD4+ and CD8+ repertoires were used to assign a CD4 or CD8 phenotype to each responding clone. TCRdb took the public reads, trimmed them with fastp at Q25, ran MiXCR for clone calling and kept in-frame beta chains. All rows with the same CDR3 protein become a single entry with the most common DNA and genes. V and J calls and clone size were set by TCRdb, not the authors. This sample is represented by 240,000 or so distinct CDR3 sequences; roughly 9.4% of them were singletons. The top ten hold roughly a fifth of the sample.

This sample stems from a study of T-cell memory formation after mild COVID-19 (dated by TCRdb to the early 2020s). Study-wide context: TCR sequence clusters from the two donors were found to be largely donor specific. T-cell clones expanding and contracting after mild COVID-19 in two donors were tracked by longitudinal TCRalpha and TCRbeta repertoire sequencing. Two young, previously healthy adult volunteers made up the cohort, one male and one female.

Study-level results and caveats: Only a couple of mild cases were covered by the study, and larger cohorts that include severe cases with pre-infection samples were considered necessary. Clones that contracted from day 15 to 85 showed balanced CD4/CD8 phenotypes, whereas a second wave of clones that expanded from day 15 to 37 leaned towards CD4+. Contracting CD4+ clones were found mainly in CM and EM memory subsets, while CD8+ clones were enriched in EMRA. SARS-CoV-2 specificity was not confirmed for the second-wave clones peaking on day 37. Some responding clones were found in pre-infection memory, which suggests that pre-existing cross-reactive memory T cells took part in the SARS-CoV-2 response.

Ficoll-Paque density gradient centrifugation was used to isolate PBMCs. Sample: PBMCs or a T cell subset sorted from them (not recorded which). This sequence was found in a man between 18 and 29 years old who had mild COVID-19 (a few samples of this study predate the infection). The sample titles of this study are shuffled in the database, so cell type and time point are left out; the donor was told from shared clones. This chain joins TRBV5-6 to TRBJ2-7, with the D gene not clear enough to name. CDR3 region: CASSFRATSYEQYV. The nucleotide sequence reads as follows: TGTGCCAGCAGCTTCCGGGCGACCTCCTACGAGCAGTACGTC.